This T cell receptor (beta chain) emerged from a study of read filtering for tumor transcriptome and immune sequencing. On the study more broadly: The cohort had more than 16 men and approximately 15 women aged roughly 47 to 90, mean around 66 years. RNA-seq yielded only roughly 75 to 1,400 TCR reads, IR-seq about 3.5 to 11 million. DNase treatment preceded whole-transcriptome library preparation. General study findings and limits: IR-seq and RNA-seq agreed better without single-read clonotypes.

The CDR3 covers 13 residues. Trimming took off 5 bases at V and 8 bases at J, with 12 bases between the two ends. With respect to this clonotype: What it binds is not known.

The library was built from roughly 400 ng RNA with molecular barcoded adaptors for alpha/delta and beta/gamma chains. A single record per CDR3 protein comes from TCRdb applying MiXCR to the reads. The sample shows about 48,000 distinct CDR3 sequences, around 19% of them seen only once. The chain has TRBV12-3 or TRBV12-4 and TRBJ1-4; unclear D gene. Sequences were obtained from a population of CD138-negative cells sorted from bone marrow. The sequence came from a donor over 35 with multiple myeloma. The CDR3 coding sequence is TGTGCCAGCAGTCCCCGGATCGAAGAAAAACTGTTTTTT. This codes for CASSPRIEEKLFF.